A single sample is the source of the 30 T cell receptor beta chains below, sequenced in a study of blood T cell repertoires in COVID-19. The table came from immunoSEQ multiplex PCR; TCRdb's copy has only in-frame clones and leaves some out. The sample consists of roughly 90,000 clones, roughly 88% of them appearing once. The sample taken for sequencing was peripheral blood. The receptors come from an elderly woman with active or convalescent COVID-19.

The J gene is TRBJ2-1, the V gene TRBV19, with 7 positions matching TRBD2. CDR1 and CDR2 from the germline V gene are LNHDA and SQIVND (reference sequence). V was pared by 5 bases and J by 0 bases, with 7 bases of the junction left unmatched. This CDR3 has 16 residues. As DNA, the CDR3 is TGTGCCAGTAGTGCCACTAGCGTCAACTCCTACAATGAGCAGTTCTTC. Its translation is CASSATSVNSYNEQFF.

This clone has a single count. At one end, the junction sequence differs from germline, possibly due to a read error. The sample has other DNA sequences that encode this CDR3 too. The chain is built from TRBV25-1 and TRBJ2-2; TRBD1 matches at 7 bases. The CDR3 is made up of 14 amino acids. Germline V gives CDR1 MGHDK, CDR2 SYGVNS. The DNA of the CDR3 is TGTGCCAGCAGGAGGGACAGCGACACCGGGGAGCTATTTTTT. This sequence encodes CASRRDSDTGELFF. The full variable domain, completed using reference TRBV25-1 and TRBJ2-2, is EADIYQTPRYLVIGTGKKITLECSQTMGHDKMYWYQQDPGMELHLIHYSYGVNSTEKGDLSSESTVSRIRTEHFPLTLESARPSHTSQYLCASRRDSDTGELFFGEGSRLTVL.

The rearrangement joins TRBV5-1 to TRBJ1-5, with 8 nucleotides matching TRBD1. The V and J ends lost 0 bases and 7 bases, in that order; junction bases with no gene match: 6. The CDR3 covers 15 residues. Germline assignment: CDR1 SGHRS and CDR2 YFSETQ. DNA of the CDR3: TGCGCCAGCAGCTTGGCCGCAGGGGGCTCCCAGCCCCAGCATTTT. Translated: CASSLAAGGSQPQHF.

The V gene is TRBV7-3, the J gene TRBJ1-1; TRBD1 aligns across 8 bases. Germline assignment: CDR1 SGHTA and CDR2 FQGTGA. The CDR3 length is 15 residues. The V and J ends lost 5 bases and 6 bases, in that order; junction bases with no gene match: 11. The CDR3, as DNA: TGTGCCAGCAGCCCCCAGACAGGGGCCTGGGCTGAAGCTTTCTTT. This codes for CASSPQTGAWAEAFF.

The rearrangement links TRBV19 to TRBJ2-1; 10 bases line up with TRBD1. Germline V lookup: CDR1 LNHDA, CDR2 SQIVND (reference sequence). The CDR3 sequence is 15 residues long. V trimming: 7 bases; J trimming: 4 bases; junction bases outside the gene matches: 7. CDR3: CASIDRDRGYNEQFF. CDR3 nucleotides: TGTGCCAGTATCGACCGGGACAGGGGTTACAATGAGCAGTTCTTC.

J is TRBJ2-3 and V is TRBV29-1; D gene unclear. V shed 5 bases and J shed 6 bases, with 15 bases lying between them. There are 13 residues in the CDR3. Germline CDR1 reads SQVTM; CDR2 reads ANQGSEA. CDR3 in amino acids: CSVNYLLADTQYF. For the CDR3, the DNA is TGCAGCGTTAACTACCTTTTAGCTGATACGCAGTATTTT.

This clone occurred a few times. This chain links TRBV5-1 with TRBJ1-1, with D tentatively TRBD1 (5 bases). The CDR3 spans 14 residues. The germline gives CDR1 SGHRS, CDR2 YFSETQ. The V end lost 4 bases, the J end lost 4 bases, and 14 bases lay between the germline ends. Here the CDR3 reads CASSRGQGGTEAFF. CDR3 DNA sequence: TGCGCCAGCAGCCGCGGCCAGGGAGGCACTGAAGCTTTCTTT.

CDR3 sequence (DNA): TGTGCCAGCAGCTTGGAGGAGGGGCGCAACACCGGGGAGCTGTTTTTT. Translating gives CASSLEEGRNTGELFF. The chain employs TRBV5-5 and TRBJ2-2, with a weak D call TRBD2 (6 bases). Trimming pared 0 bases from V and 2 bases from J, leaving 11 bases between. This CDR3 is built from 16 residues. Germline CDR1 is SGHKS and CDR2 is YYEKEE (reference sequence).

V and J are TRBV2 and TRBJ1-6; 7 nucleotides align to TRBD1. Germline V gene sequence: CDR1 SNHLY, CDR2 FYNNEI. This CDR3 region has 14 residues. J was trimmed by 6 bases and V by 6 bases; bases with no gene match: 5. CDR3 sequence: CASRRTGINSPLHF. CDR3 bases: TGTGCCAGCAGAAGGACAGGAATTAATTCACCCCTCCACTTT.

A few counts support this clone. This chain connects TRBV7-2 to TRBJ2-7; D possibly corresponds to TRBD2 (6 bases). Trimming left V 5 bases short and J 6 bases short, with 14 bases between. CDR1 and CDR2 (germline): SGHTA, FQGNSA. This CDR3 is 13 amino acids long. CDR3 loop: CASSLGGDREQYF. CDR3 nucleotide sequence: TGTGCCAGCAGCCTCGGAGGGGATCGCGAGCAGTACTTC.

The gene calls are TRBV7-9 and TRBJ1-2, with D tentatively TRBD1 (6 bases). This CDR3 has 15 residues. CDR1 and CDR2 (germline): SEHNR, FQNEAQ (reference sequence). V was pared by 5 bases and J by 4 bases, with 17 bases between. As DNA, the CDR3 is TGTGCCAGCAGCCGAAGAGGGGGGGCGGGCTATGGCTACACCTTC. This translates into CASSRRGGAGYGYTF.

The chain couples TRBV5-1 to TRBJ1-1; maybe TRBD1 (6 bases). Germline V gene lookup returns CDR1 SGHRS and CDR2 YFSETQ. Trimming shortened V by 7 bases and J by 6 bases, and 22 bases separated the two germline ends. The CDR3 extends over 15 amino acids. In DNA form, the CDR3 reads TGCGCCAGCTCCCAGGGTACAGGGAGAACCCCTGAAGCTTTCTTT. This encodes CASSQGTGRTPEAFF.

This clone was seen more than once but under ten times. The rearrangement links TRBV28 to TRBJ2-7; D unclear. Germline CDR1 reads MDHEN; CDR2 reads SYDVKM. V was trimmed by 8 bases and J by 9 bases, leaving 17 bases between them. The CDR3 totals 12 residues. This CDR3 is CASFSPLSGQYF. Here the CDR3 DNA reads TGTGCCAGCTTTTCCCCACTTTCGGGGCAGTACTTC.

CDR3 amino acids: CASLASTGNTEAFF. CDR3 nucleotides: TGTGCCAGCCTTGCCAGTACAGGGAACACTGAAGCTTTCTTT. The chain recombines TRBV2 with TRBJ1-1, with D perhaps TRBD1 (5 bases). Germline V gene data show CDR1 as SNHLY and CDR2 as FYNNEI. This CDR3 is built from 14 residues. V was shortened by 8 bases and J by 1 base, with 14 bases between the two germline ends.

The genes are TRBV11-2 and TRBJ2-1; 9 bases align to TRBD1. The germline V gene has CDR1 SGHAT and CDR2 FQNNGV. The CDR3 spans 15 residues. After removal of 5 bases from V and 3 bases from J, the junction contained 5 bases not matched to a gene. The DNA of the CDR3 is TGTGCCAGCAGCCCGGGACAGGGTCTCTACAATGAGCAGTTCTTC. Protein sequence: CASSPGQGLYNEQFF.

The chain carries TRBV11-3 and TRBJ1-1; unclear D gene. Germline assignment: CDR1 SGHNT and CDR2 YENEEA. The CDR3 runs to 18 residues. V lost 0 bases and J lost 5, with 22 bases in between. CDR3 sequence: CASSLEKPSFEGGTEAFF. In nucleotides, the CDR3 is TGTGCCAGCAGCTTAGAGAAGCCGTCGTTCGAGGGAGGAACTGAAGCTTTCTTT.

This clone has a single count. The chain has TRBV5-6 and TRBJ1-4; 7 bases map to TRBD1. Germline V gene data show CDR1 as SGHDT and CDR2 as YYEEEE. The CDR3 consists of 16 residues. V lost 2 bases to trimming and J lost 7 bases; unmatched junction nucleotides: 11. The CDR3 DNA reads TGTGCCAGCAGCTTCCGGGACAGTCGGGAAGGTGAAAAACTGTTTTTT. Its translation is CASSFRDSREGEKLFF.

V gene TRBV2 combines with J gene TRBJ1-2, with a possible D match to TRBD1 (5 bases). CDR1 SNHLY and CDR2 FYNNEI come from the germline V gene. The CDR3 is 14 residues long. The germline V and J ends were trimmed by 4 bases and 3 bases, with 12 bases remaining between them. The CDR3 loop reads CASSVQGLDYGYTF. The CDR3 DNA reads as TGTGCCAGCAGTGTTCAGGGTCTGGACTATGGCTACACCTTC.

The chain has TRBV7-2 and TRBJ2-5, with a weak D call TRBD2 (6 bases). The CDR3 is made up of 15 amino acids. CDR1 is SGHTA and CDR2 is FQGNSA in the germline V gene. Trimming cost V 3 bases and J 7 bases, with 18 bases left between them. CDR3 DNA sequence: TGTGCCAGCAGCTTGGGGCCCTACCGGCGGGGGACCCAGTACTTC. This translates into CASSLGPYRRGTQYF.

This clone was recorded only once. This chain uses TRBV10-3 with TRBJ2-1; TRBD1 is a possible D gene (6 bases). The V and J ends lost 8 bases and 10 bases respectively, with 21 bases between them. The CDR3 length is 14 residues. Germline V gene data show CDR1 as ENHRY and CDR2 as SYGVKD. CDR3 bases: TGTGCCATCTCTTTGGACTTCCCAAGGGGGGAGCAGTTCTTC. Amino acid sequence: CAISLDFPRGEQFF.

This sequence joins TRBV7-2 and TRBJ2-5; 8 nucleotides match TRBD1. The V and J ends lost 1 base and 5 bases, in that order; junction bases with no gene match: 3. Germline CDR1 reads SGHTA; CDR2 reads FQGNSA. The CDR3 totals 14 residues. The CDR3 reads CASSLGAGGETQYF. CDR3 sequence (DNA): TGTGCCAGCAGCTTAGGGGCAGGGGGCGAGACCCAGTACTTC.

The CDR3 sequence: CASIKDSYEQYF. CDR3 bases: TGTGCCAGCATCAAGGACAGTTACGAGCAGTACTTC. The V call is TRBV6-5, the J call TRBJ2-7, with a possible D match to TRBD1 (6 bases). Between the trimmed V and J ends, which lost 7 bases and 4 bases, there was a span of 11 bases. The V gene's germline CDR1 is MNHEY and CDR2 SVGAGI. This CDR3 comprises 12 residues.

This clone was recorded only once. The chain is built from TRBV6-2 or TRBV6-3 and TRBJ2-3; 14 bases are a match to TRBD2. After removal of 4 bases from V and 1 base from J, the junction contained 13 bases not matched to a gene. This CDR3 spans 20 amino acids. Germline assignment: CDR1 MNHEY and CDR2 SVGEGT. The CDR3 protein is CASSSGTSGGGWGGTDTQYF. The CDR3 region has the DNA TGTGCCAGCAGTTCGGGGACTAGCGGGGGCGGATGGGGTGGCACAGATACGCAGTATTTT.

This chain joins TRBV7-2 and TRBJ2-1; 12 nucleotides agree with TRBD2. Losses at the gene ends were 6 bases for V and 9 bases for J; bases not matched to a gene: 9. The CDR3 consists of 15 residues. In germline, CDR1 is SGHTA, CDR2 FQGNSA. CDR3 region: CASRGRLAGVLEQFF. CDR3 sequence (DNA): TGTGCCAGCAGGGGAAGACTAGCGGGGGTCCTTGAGCAGTTCTTC.

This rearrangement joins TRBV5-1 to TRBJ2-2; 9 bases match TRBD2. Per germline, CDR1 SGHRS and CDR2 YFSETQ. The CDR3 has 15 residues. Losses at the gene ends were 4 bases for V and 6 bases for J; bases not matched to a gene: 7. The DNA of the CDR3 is TGCGCCAGCAGCCAGCTTCTAGCGGGACCCGGGGAGCTGTTTTTT. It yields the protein CASSQLLAGPGELFF.

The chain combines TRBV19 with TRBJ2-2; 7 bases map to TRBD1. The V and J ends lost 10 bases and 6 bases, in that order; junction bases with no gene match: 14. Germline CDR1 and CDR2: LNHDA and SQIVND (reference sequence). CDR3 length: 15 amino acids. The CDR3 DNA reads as TGTGCCACTTCAAAAGGGGGCCTATCGTCCGGGGAGCTGTTTTTT. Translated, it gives CATSKGGLSSGELFF.

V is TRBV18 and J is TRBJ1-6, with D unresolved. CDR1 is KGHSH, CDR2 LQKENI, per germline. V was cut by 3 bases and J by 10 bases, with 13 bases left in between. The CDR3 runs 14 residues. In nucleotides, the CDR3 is TGTGCCAGCTCACCGACGGAAAGGGAGTCACCCCTCCACTTT. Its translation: CASSPTERESPLHF.

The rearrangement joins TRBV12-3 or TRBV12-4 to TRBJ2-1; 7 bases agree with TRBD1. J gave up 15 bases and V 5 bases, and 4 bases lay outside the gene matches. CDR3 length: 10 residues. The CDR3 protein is CASSGDSPFF. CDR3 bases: TGTGCCAGCAGTGGGGACAGCCCGTTCTTC.

The CDR3 sequence: CASSFGSGSVSDTQYF. CDR3 nucleotides: TGTGCCAGCAGTTTTGGCAGCGGGAGTGTTTCAGATACGCAGTATTTT. This chain uses TRBV28 with TRBJ2-3, with TRBD2 matching over 8 bases. Germline V gene sequence: CDR1 MDHEN, CDR2 SYDVKM. Trimming cost V 3 bases and J 4 bases; bases outside gene matches: 9. The CDR3 spans 16 residues.

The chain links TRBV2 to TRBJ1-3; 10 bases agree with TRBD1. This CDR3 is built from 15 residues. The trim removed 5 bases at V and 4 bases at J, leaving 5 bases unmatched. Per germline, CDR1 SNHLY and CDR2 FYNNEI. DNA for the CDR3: TGTGCCAGCAGTCACGACAGGGGGCAGGGAAACACCATATATTTT. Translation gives CASSHDRGQGNTIYF. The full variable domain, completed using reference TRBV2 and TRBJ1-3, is EPEVTQTPSHQVTQMGQEVILRCVPISNHLYFYWYRQILGQKVEFLVSFYNNEISEKSEIFDDQFSVERPDGSNFTLKIRSTKLEDSAMYFCASSHDRGQGNTIYFGEGSWLTVV.